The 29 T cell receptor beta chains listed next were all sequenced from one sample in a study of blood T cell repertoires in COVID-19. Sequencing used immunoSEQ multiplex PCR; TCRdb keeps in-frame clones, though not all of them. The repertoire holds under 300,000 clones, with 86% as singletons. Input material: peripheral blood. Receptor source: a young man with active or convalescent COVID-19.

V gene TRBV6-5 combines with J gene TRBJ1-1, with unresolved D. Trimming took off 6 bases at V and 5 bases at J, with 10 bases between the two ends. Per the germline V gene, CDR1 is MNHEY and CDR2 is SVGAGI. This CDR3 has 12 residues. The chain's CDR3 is CASRWAGTEAFF. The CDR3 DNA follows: TGTGCCAGCAGGTGGGCGGGGACTGAAGCTTTCTTT.

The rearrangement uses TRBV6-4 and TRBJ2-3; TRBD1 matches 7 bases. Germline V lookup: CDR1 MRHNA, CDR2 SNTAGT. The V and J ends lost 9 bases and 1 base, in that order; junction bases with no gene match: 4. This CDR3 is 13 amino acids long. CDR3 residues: CARVDRGTDTQYF. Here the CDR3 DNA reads TGTGCCAGAGTCGACAGGGGCACAGATACGCAGTATTTT.

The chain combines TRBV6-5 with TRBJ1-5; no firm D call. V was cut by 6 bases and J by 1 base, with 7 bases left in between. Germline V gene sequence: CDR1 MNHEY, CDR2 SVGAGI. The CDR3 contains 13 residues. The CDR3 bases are TGTGCCAGCAGGAGAGAAAGCAATCAGCCCCAGCATTTT. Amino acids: CASRRESNQPQHF.

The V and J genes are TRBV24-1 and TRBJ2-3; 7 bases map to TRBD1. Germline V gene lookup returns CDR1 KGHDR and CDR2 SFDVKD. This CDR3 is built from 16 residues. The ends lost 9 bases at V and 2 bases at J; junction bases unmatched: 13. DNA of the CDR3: TGTGCCACCGGAGAGGTCAAGACAGGGTCCACAGATACGCAGTATTTT. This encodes CATGEVKTGSTDTQYF.

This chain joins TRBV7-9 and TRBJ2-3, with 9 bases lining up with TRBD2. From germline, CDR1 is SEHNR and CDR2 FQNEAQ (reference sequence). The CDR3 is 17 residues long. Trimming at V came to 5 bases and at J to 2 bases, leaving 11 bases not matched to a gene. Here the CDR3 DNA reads TGTGCCAGCAGCCCCTTAGCGGGGGCCGAACTCACAGATACGCAGTATTTT. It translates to CASSPLAGAELTDTQYF.

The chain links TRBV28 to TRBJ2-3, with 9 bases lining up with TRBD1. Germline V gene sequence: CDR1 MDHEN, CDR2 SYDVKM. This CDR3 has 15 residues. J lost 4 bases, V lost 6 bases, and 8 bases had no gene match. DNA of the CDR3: TGTGCCAGCAGCCGCCGGGACAGGGAGGCAGATACGCAGTATTTT. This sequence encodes CASSRRDREADTQYF.

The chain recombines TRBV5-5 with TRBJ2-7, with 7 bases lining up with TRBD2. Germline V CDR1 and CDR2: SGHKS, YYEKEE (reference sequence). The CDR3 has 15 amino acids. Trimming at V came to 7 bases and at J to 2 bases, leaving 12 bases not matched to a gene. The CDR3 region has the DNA TGTGCCAGCGCCCGGGAGGACTCTACGACCTACGAGCAGTACTTC. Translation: CASAREDSTTYEQYF.

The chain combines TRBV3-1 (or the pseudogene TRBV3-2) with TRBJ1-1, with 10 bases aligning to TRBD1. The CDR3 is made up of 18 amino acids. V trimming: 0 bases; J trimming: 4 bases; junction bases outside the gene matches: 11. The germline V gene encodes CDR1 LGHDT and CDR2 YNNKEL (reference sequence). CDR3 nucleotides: TGTGCCAGCAGCCAAGATCCAACCCTCAGGGACAGGGGCACTGAAGCTTTCTTT. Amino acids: CASSQDPTLRDRGTEAFF.

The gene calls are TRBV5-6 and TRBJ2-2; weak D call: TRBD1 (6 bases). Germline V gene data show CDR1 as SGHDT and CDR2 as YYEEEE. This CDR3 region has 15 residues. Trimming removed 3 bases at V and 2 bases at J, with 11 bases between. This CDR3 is CASSWTEKNTGELFF. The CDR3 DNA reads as TGTGCCAGCAGCTGGACAGAGAAAAACACCGGGGAGCTGTTTTTT.

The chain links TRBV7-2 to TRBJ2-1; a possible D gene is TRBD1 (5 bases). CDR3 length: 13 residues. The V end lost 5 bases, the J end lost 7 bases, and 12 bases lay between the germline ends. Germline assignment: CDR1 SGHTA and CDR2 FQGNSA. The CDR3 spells CASSTSRGNEQFF. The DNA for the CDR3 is TGTGCCAGCAGCACTTCTAGGGGAAATGAGCAGTTCTTC. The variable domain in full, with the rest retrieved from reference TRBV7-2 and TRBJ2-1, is GAGVSQSPSNKVTEKGKDVELRCDPISGHTALYWYRQSLGQGLEFLIYFQGNSAPDKSGLPSDRFSAERTGGSVSTLTIQRTQQEDSAVYLCASSTSRGNEQFFGPGTRLTVL.

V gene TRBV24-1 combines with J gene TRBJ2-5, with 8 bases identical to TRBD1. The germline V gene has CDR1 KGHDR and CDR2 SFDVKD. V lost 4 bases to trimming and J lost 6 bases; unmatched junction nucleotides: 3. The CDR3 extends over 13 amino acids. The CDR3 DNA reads TGTGCCACCAGTGAACAGGGGGTACAGACCCAGTACTTC. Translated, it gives CATSEQGVQTQYF.

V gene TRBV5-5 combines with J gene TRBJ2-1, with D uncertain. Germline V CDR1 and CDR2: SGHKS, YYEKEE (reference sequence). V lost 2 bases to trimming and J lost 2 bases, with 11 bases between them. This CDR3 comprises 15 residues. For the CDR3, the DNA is TGTGCCAGCAGCTTTACTTCGGTTACCTACAATGAGCAGTTCTTC. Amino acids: CASSFTSVTYNEQFF.

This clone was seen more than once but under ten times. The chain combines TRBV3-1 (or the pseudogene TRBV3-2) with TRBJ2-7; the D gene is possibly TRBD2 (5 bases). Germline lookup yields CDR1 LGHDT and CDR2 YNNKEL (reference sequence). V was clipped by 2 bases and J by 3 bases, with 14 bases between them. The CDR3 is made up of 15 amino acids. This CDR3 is CASSQRGLANYEQYF. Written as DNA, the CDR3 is TGTGCCAGCAGCCAACGAGGACTGGCAAACTACGAGCAGTACTTC.

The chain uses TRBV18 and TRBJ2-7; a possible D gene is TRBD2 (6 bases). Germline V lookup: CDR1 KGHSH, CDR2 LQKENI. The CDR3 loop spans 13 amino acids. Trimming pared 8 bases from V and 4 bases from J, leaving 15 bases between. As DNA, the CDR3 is TGTGCCAGCACTTTCGGGAGCTTATACGAGCAGTACTTC. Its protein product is CASTFGSLYEQYF.

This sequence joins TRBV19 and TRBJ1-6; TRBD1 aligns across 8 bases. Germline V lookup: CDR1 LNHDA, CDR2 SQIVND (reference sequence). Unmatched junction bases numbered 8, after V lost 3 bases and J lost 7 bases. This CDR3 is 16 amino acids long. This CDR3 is CASSIDRGGLNSPLHF. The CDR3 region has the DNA TGTGCCAGTAGTATCGACAGGGGTGGCTTGAATTCACCCCTCCACTTT.

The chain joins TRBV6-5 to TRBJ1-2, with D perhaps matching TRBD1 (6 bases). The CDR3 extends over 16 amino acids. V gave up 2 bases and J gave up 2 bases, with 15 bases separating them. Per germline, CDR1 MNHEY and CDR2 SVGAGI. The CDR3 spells CASSYHPFDRNYGYTF. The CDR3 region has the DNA TGTGCCAGCAGTTACCACCCTTTCGACAGGAACTATGGCTACACCTTC.

CDR3 DNA: TGTGCCAGCAGCTTGGACTATACTAGCACAGATACGCAGTATTTT. Translated: CASSLDYTSTDTQYF. The chain links TRBV7-3 to TRBJ2-3, with D tentatively TRBD2 (6 bases). Germline V CDR1 and CDR2: SGHTA, FQGTGA. CDR3 length: 15 residues. Trimming left V 3 bases short and J 0 bases short, with 10 bases between.

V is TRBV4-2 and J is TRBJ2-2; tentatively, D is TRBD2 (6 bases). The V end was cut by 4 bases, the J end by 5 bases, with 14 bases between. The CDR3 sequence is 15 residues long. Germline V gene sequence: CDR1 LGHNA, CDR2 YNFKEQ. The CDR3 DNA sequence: TGTGCCAGCAGCCCTCGGAGGGATATTACCGGGGAGCTGTTTTTT. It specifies CASSPRRDITGELFF.

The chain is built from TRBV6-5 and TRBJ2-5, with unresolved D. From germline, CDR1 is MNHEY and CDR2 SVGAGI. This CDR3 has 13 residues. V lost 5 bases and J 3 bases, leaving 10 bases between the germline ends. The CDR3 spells CASSPPPKETQYF. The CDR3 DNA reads TGTGCCAGCAGTCCCCCCCCCAAAGAGACCCAGTACTTC.

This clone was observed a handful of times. CDR3 nucleotide sequence: TGCGCCAGCAGCTCGCCTCAGGGAAGTCGCGACTACGAGCAGTACTTC. Protein product: CASSSPQGSRDYEQYF. V and J are TRBV5-1 and TRBJ2-7, with a possible D match to TRBD1 (5 bases). The V and J ends lost 3 bases and 3 bases respectively, with 19 bases between them. CDR1 is SGHRS and CDR2 is YFSETQ in the germline V gene. The CDR3 covers 16 residues.

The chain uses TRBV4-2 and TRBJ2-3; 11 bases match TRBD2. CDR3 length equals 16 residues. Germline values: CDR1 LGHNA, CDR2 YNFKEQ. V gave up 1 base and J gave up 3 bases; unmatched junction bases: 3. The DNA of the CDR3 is TGTGCCAGCAGCCAAGTCTTAGCGGGAGGGACAGATACGCAGTATTTT. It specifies CASSQVLAGGTDTQYF.

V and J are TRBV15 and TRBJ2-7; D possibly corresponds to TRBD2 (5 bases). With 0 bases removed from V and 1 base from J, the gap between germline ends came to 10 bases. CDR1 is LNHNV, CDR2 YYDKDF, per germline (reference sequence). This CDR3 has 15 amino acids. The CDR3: CATSREVLDSYEQYF. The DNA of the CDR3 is TGTGCCACCAGCAGAGAAGTACTAGATTCCTACGAGCAGTACTTC. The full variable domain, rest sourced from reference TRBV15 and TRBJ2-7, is DAMVIQNPRYQVTQFGKPVTLSCSQTLNHNVMYWYQQKSSQAPKLLFHYYDKDFNNEADTPDNFQSRRPNTSFCFLDIRSPGLGDTAMYLCATSREVLDSYEQYFGPGTRLTVT.

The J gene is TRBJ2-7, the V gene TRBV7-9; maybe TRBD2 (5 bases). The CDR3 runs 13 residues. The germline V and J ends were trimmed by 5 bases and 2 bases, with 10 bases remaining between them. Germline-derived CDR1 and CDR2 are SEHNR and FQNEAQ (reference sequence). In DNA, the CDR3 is TGTGCCAGCAGCGACGGGGATGCCTACGAGCAGTACTTC. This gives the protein CASSDGDAYEQYF. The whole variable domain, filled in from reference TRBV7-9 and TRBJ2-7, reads DTGVSQNPRHKITKRGQNVTFRCDPISEHNRLYWYRQTLGQGPEFLTYFQNEAQLEKSRLLSDRFSAERPKGSFSTLEIQRTEQGDSAMYLCASSDGDAYEQYFGPGTRLTVT.

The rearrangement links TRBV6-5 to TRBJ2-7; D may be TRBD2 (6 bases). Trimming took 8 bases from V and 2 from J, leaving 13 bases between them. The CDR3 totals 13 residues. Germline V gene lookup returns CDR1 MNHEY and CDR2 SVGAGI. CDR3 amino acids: CASAGGIPYEQYF. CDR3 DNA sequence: TGTGCCAGCGCTGGGGGGATCCCCTACGAGCAGTACTTC.

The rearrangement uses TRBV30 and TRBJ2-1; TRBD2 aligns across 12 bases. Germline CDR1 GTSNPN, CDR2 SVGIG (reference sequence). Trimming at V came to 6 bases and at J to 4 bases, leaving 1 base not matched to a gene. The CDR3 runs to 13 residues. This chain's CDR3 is CACLAGGYNEQFF. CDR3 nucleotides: TGTGCCTGTCTAGCGGGGGGGTACAATGAGCAGTTCTTC.

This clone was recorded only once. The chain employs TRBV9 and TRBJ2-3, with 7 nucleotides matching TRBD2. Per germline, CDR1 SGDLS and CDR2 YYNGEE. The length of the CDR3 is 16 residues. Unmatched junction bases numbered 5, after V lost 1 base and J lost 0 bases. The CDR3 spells CASSVPRGESTDTQYF. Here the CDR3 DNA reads TGTGCCAGCAGCGTACCCCGGGGGGAGAGCACAGATACGCAGTATTTT.

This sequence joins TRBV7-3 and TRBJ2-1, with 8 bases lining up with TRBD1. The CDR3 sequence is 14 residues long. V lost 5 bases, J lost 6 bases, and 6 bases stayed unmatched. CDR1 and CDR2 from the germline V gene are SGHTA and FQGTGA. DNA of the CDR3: TGTGCCAGCAGCCAAAGGACAGGGTTCAATGAGCAGTTCTTC. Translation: CASSQRTGFNEQFF.

This CDR3 is CASSLYTGSYEQYF. The DNA for the CDR3 is TGCGCCAGCAGCTTGTATACAGGGTCCTACGAGCAGTACTTC. The rearrangement uses TRBV5-1 and TRBJ2-7; possibly TRBD1 for D (6 bases). Trimming pared 1 base from V and 1 base from J, leaving 9 bases between. The CDR3 totals 14 residues. The germline V gene encodes CDR1 SGHRS and CDR2 YFSETQ.

CDR3: CASGLPGQGAIAFF. CDR3 coding DNA: TGTGCTAGTGGCCTCCCGGGACAGGGGGCTATTGCTTTCTTT. The chain recombines TRBV12-5 with TRBJ1-1; 12 positions agree with TRBD1. V shed 6 bases and J 11 bases; nucleotides not matched to a gene: 10. Germline lookup yields CDR1 LGHNT and CDR2 FRNRAP. The length of the CDR3 is 14 residues.